The clone carrying this T cell receptor beta chain has ten or more counts. Trimming pared 4 bases from V and 7 bases from J, leaving 12 bases between. This CDR3 comprises 13 residues. The germline V gene encodes CDR1 SGHRS and CDR2 YFSETQ. This record belongs to a study of T-cell memory formation after mild COVID-19. MiXCR, run by TCRdb on the 5' RACE reads, gives a single entry per CDR3 protein. Of over 30,000 distinct CDR3 sequences detected, over 10% appear once; the ten largest clones hold 25% to 30%. What was sequenced was PBMCs or a T cell subset sorted from them (not recorded which). This TCR came from a young man who had mild COVID-19 (a few samples of this study predate the infection). Cell type and time point are not known. The V call is TRBV5-1, the J call TRBJ2-1, with a tentative D call TRBD2 (5 bases). CDR3 residues: CASSPSRENEQFF. In DNA, the CDR3 is TGCGCCAGCAGCCCGTCGAGGGAGAATGAGCAGTTCTTC.